A single sample gave rise to the 27 T cell receptor beta chains below, sequenced in a study of CD8 T cells in ankylosing spondylitis. Points from the study as a whole: Among TCR beta sequences, a motif of eight or nine highly homologous variants appeared characteristic of ankylosing spondylitis blood.

These receptors are not linked to any known antigen. TCRdb redid the calling of the 5' RACE reads with MiXCR, one entry per CDR3 protein. The sample includes 700,000 to 1,000,000 distinct CDR3 sequences, 10% to 15% seen only once; the top ten take around 0.51%. Specimen: blood, either unsorted or a sorted T cell fraction (not recorded which). The source is a male donor with ankylosing spondylitis.

V usage is TRBV11-3 and J usage is TRBJ2-1; D perhaps matches TRBD2 (5 bases). CDR1 SGHNT and CDR2 YENEEA come from the germline V gene. CDR3 length: 16 amino acids. The germline V and J ends were trimmed by 0 bases and 4 bases, with 13 bases remaining between them. The CDR3 DNA is TGTGCCAGCAGCTTAGATTCAATCGGCGGGTACAATGAGCAGTTCTTC. This translates into CASSLDSIGGYNEQFF. Full variable domain (missing parts from reference TRBV11-3 and TRBJ2-1): EAGVVQSPRYKIIEKKQPVAFWCNPISGHNTLYWYLQNLGQGPELLIRYENEEAVDDSQLPKDRFSAERLKGVDSTLKIQPAELGDSAVYLCASSLDSIGGYNEQFFGPGTRLTVL.

The CDR3 coding sequence is TGTGCCAGTCAGAGGTTGGGCGGTGGGCAGTACTTC. This encodes CASQRLGGGQYF. The gene calls are TRBV28 and TRBJ2-7; no reliable D call. V lost 9 bases and J 9 bases, leaving 18 bases between the germline ends. This CDR3 is 12 amino acids long. Germline V gene lookup returns CDR1 MDHEN and CDR2 SYDVKM.

This clonotype was recorded a few times. The DNA is left out, because the CDR3 cannot be placed on it with certainty; the CDR3 is given as TCRdb lists it. The chain couples TRBV21-1 to TRBJ2-7; the table's D call TRBD2 went unverified against the DNA. TRBV21-1 is flagged as a pseudogene. Inclusive of both ends, the CDR3 amounts to 18 amino acids. CDR3 region: CASSKVGGGSPHFYEQYF.

This clonotype was picked up many times. The chain uses TRBV7-9 and TRBJ1-1; D is uncertain. Trimming took off 6 bases at V and 2 bases at J, with 10 bases between the two ends. This CDR3 region has 13 residues. Germline V CDR1 and CDR2: SEHNR, FQNEAQ (reference sequence). Here the CDR3 reads CASSYRGNTEAFF. Written as DNA, the CDR3 is TGTGCCAGCAGTTACAGAGGAAACACTGAAGCTTTCTTT. The variable domain in full, completed from reference TRBV7-9 and TRBJ1-1, reads DTGVSQNPRHKITKRGQNVTFRCDPISEHNRLYWYRQTLGQGPEFLTYFQNEAQLEKSRLLSDRFSAERPKGSFSTLEIQRTEQGDSAMYLCASSYRGNTEAFFGQGTRLTVV.

The chain employs TRBV20-1 and TRBJ1-4, with D perhaps matching TRBD1 (5 bases). V lost 6 bases and J lost 6, with 32 bases in between. This CDR3 contains 19 residues. Per germline, CDR1 DFQATT and CDR2 SNEGSKA (reference sequence). CDR3 loop: CSAPEGQGLYGGRDEKLFF. Here the CDR3 DNA reads TGCAGTGCCCCGGAAGGACAAGGGCTTTACGGAGGGAGGGATGAAAAACTGTTTTTT.

This clonotype was counted only a few times. This chain links TRBV20-1 with TRBJ2-7; D unclear. Per germline, CDR1 DFQATT and CDR2 SNEGSKA (reference sequence). The ends were cut back, 4 bases at V and 0 bases at J, with 13 bases in the middle. CDR3 length equals 14 residues. The CDR3 region is CSAKPPRSSYEQYF. The CDR3 DNA follows: TGCAGTGCTAAGCCCCCTAGGAGCTCCTACGAGCAGTACTTC.

The sample holds many counts of this clonotype. The V gene is TRBV20-1, the J gene TRBJ2-7; D possibly corresponds to TRBD1 (6 bases). The germline CDR1 and CDR2 sequences are DFQATT and SNEGSKA (reference sequence). This CDR3 spans 12 amino acids. V shed 1 base and J shed 3 bases, with 7 bases lying between them. The CDR3 is CSARAGDYEQYF. CDR3 coding DNA: TGCAGTGCTAGAGCAGGGGACTACGAGCAGTACTTC.

This clonotype was seen many times. This chain connects TRBV20-1 to TRBJ2-5; D gene uncertain. The V gene's germline CDR1 is DFQATT and CDR2 SNEGSKA (reference sequence). Trimming took 6 bases from V and 1 from J, leaving 12 bases between them. This CDR3 is built from 13 residues. The DNA of the CDR3 is TGCAGTGCCTCCATTCTGACCCAAGAGACCCAGTACTTC. Translating it yields CSASILTQETQYF.

The rearrangement links TRBV20-1 to TRBJ1-1, with a tentative D call TRBD1 (6 bases). Trimming took 4 bases from V and 3 from J, leaving 15 bases between them. From germline, CDR1 is DFQATT and CDR2 SNEGSKA (reference sequence). This CDR3 has 14 residues. CDR3 in DNA: TGCAGTGCTACGGGCGGGGGCGCTTACACTGAAGCTTTCTTT. Protein: CSATGGGAYTEAFF.

This clonotype has just a few counts. J is TRBJ1-2 and V is TRBV20-1, with D unresolved. CDR1 DFQATT and CDR2 SNEGSKA come from the germline V gene (reference sequence). Deletions cut 6 bases from V and 2 bases from J, with 13 bases between. The CDR3 contains 13 residues. CDR3 coding DNA: TGCAGTGCCGCCCCGGCGAGAAACTATGGCTACACCTTC. It translates to CSAAPARNYGYTF.

This clonotype was picked up a small number of times. This chain uses TRBV6-5 with TRBJ1-5; TRBD1 is a possible D gene (5 bases). The CDR3 has 16 residues. Trimming stripped 2 bases from V and 1 base from J, with 12 bases between. Germline lookup yields CDR1 MNHEY and CDR2 SVGAGI. The CDR3 nucleotides read TGTGCCAGCAGTTACAATTACGGGGACAGCAATCAGCCCCAGCATTTT. It translates to CASSYNYGDSNQPQHF.

Ten or more counts support this clonotype. This chain joins TRBV7-9 and TRBJ2-1, with D possibly TRBD2 on 5 matching bases. The V end lost 5 bases, the J end lost 9 bases, and 11 bases lay between the germline ends. The CDR3 sequence is 12 residues long. Per the germline V gene, CDR1 is SEHNR and CDR2 is FQNEAQ (reference sequence). This chain's CDR3 is CASSTFEGEQFF. The CDR3 DNA reads TGTGCCAGCAGCACGTTCGAGGGTGAGCAGTTCTTC.

The table lists this clonotype with a count of one. Since the CDR3 does not end with the conserved phenylalanine or tryptophan, this likely comes from a read error. The genes are TRBV20-1 and TRBJ1-4; 7 nucleotides line up with TRBD1. Germline V lookup: CDR1 DFQATT, CDR2 SNEGSKA (reference sequence). V gave up 5 bases and J gave up 2 bases; unmatched junction bases: 14. This CDR3 has 17 residues. CDR3 in DNA: TGCAGTGCTCGTAAACCATCTCCAGGGGGGACTAATGAAAAACTGTTTATT. Its protein is CSARKPSPGGTNEKLFI.

The chain has TRBV11-2 and TRBJ2-1; 10 nucleotides align to TRBD2. V was clipped by 5 bases and J by 6 bases; unmatched bases: 7. This CDR3 is 15 amino acids long. Germline V CDR1 and CDR2: SGHAT, FQNNGV. CDR3 sequence: CASSQLAGVRNEQFF. CDR3 nucleotide sequence: TGTGCCAGCAGCCAGCTAGCGGGAGTACGCAATGAGCAGTTCTTC.

This clonotype came up a few times. J is TRBJ1-5 and V is TRBV4-3; D call uncertain. Germline CDR1 and CDR2: LGHNA and YSLEER. The CDR3 sequence is 15 residues long. The V end lost 2 bases, the J end lost 6 bases, and 14 bases lay between the germline ends. This chain's CDR3 is CASSQYKDGSQPQHF. The CDR3, as DNA: TGCGCCAGCAGCCAATATAAGGACGGAAGTCAGCCCCAGCATTTT.

This chain joins TRBV5-1 and TRBJ2-3, with D tentatively TRBD2 (6 bases). The germline V and J ends were trimmed by 0 bases and 2 bases, with 16 bases remaining between them. Germline V gene sequence: CDR1 SGHRS, CDR2 YFSETQ. The CDR3 totals 17 residues. The CDR3 loop is CASSLAATGTSTDTQYF. The DNA for the CDR3 is TGCGCCAGCAGCTTGGCGGCCACCGGGACTTCCACAGATACGCAGTATTTT.

V and J are TRBV11-3 and TRBJ2-1, with D maybe TRBD1 (5 bases). Per the germline V gene, CDR1 is SGHNT and CDR2 is YENEEA. This CDR3 is 15 amino acids long. The germline V and J ends were trimmed by 4 bases and 7 bases, with 17 bases remaining between them. For the CDR3, the DNA is TGTGCCAGCAGCTCTGGGCCCCTAAAGGGGAATGAGCAGTTCTTC. This sequence encodes CASSSGPLKGNEQFF.

The rearrangement uses TRBV28 and TRBJ2-1; TRBD1 matches 9 bases. The V and J ends lost 3 bases and 5 bases, in that order; junction bases with no gene match: 5. The CDR3 loop spans 15 amino acids. Germline CDR1 and CDR2: MDHEN and SYDVKM. The CDR3 here is CASSFTGGLNNEQFF. Here the CDR3 DNA reads TGTGCCAGCAGTTTCACAGGGGGCTTAAACAATGAGCAGTTCTTC. The full variable domain, with the rest looked up from reference TRBV28 and TRBJ2-1, is DVKVTQSSRYLVKRTGEKVFLECVQDMDHENMFWYRQDPGLGLRLIYFSYDVKMKEKGDIPEGYSVSREKKERFSLILESASTNQTSMYLCASSFTGGLNNEQFFGPGTRLTVL.

The table lists this clonotype with a few counts. The rearrangement links TRBV12-3 or TRBV12-4 to TRBJ2-3; unclear D gene. CDR3 length equals 14 residues. With 1 base removed from V and 8 bases from J, the gap between germline ends came to 13 bases. The CDR3 region has the DNA TGTGCCAGCAGTTTAGGCAGTACAGTGGGTACGCAGTATTTT. Amino acids: CASSLGSTVGTQYF.

The chain links TRBV7-2 to TRBJ2-7; 11 bases match TRBD2. The germline V gene has CDR1 SGHTA and CDR2 FQGNSA. The CDR3 loop spans 14 amino acids. The V segment lost 3 bases and the J segment 7 bases; nucleotides outside the gene matches: 5. The CDR3 here is CASSFSRLAGEQYF. The CDR3 DNA reads as TGTGCCAGCAGCTTTTCGCGACTAGCGGGAGAGCAGTACTTC.

This clonotype came up a few times. The chain is built from TRBV5-1 and TRBJ1-2; no firm D call. The CDR3 is 14 residues long. Trimming cost V 4 bases and J 0 bases, with 10 bases left between them. Germline values: CDR1 SGHRS, CDR2 YFSETQ. CDR3 DNA sequence: TGCGCCAGCAGCAGGGAGCTGGCTAACTATGGCTACACCTTC. Its translation: CASSRELANYGYTF. The full variable domain, rest sourced from reference TRBV5-1 and TRBJ1-2, is KAGVTQTPRYLIKTRGQQVTLSCSPISGHRSVSWYQQTPGQGLQFLFEYFSETQRNKGNFPGRFSGRQFSNSRSEMNVSTLELGDSALYLCASSRELANYGYTFGSGTRLTVV.

This clonotype has only a few counts. The DNA of the CDR3 is TGCAGTTCGTCCGACAGGGTTAGAACAGATACGCAGTATTTT. Its protein product is CSSSDRVRTDTQYF. The chain couples TRBV20-1 to TRBJ2-3; TRBD1 agrees at 7 bases. Germline V gene data show CDR1 as DFQATT and CDR2 as SNEGSKA (reference sequence). This CDR3 spans 14 amino acids. J gave up 3 bases and V 8 bases, and 11 bases lay outside the gene matches.

This clonotype was seen ten or more times. The J gene is TRBJ1-5, the V gene TRBV20-1; D might be TRBD1 (6 bases). This CDR3 is built from 16 residues. The V end was cut by 2 bases, the J end by 2 bases, with 16 bases between. The germline V gene encodes CDR1 DFQATT and CDR2 SNEGSKA (reference sequence). DNA for the CDR3: TGCAGTGCTAGAAGAGCGGGGGGCAGTGGCAATCAGCCCCAGCATTTT. It specifies CSARRAGGSGNQPQHF.

The chain couples TRBV4-1 to TRBJ1-2, with 11 bases that match TRBD1. Per the germline V gene, CDR1 is MGHRA and CDR2 is YSYEKL. Trimming removed 2 bases from V and 8 bases from J; junction bases left unmatched: 10. The CDR3 length is 16 residues. The CDR3 here is CASSQSPGQGGFGYTF. The CDR3 DNA sequence: TGCGCCAGCAGCCAATCACCGGGACAGGGGGGCTTCGGCTACACCTTC.

At least ten counts were recorded for this clonotype. The chain links TRBV7-2 to TRBJ2-6; no clear D gene. This CDR3 contains 13 residues. V lost 6 bases and J 13 bases, leaving 16 bases between the germline ends. The germline CDR1 and CDR2 sequences are SGHTA and FQGNSA. The CDR3 DNA reads TGTGCCAGCAGTTTCCGGGCCTCCAGGGTCCTGACTTTC. Translation gives CASSFRASRVLTF.

This clonotype was observed a few times. The V and J genes are TRBV20-1 and TRBJ2-7; 7 bases map to TRBD2. Trimming at V came to 6 bases and at J to 2 bases, leaving 13 bases not matched to a gene. CDR3 length: 15 amino acids. Germline CDR1 reads DFQATT; CDR2 reads SNEGSKA (reference sequence). CDR3 residues: CSAPNVGGNPYEQYF. In nucleotides, the CDR3 is TGCAGTGCCCCCAACGTGGGGGGGAATCCCTACGAGCAGTACTTC.

The genes are TRBV20-1 and TRBJ2-7; D is unclear. The CDR3 covers 16 residues. V lost 1 base to trimming and J lost 2 bases, with 18 bases between them. The germline gives CDR1 DFQATT, CDR2 SNEGSKA (reference sequence). The CDR3 loop is CSARVGIPRQAYEQYF. The CDR3 nucleotides are TGCAGTGCTAGAGTTGGGATTCCCCGGCAGGCCTACGAGCAGTACTTC.